This entry describes one T cell receptor (beta chain). What it binds is not known. The record originates from a study of cytomegalovirus exposure and HLA in healthy donors. General study results and limits: An analysis that was carried out later associated 15,000 to 20,000 TCR beta sequences with HLA alleles at 0.05 false discovery rate.

Primers included in the PCR were 60 Vbeta and 13 Jbeta primers. Data came from immunoSEQ multiplex PCR; TCRdb stores just in-frame clones and leaves some out. The sample shows 100,000 or so clones, 10% to 15% of them seen only once. This TCR was sampled from a man between 35 and 55 years old in good health and CMV-seropositive. Material: PBMCs.

The CDR3 DNA reads as TGTGCCAGCAGTAAACTTGCTACCTCCTACGAGCAGTACTTC. It encodes CASSKLATSYEQYF. The rearrangement joins TRBV2 to TRBJ2-7; D ambiguous. Germline V lookup: CDR1 SNHLY, CDR2 FYNNEI. The CDR3 extends over 14 amino acids. Trimming shortened V by 5 bases and J by 0 bases, and 11 bases separated the two germline ends.